This T cell receptor (beta chain) was recorded in a study of blood T cell repertoires in COVID-19. Study information: Material from acute and convalescent COVID-19 was sourced from the United States, Italy and Spain. From T cells, B-cell-depleted T cells, or PBMCs came the material, which was cDNA or gDNA.

In the original processing: Estimation of nucleated cell counts was performed using reference gene primer amplification. Profiling relied on immunoSEQ multiplex PCR, and the TCRdb table lists in-frame clones only, not all of them. The DNA gave D and trimming, while V, J and clone size come from that table. The sample includes approximately 260,000 clones, roughly 90% of them seen just once. This CDR3 contains 13 residues. The germline gives CDR1 LGHDT, CDR2 YNNKEL (reference sequence). Trimming removed 1 base from V and 7 bases from J; junction bases left unmatched: 4. The sequenced material came from peripheral blood. This sequence originates from a man aged 60-69 years who had recovered from COVID-19. V and J are TRBV3-1 (or the pseudogene TRBV3-2) and TRBJ2-7; 7 bases match TRBD1. The CDR3 region is CASSQGQGLEQYF. Written as DNA, the CDR3 is TGTGCCAGCAGCCAAGGACAGGGCTTGGAGCAGTACTTC.